The 31 T cell receptor beta chains reported below all come from one sample, sequenced in a study of cytomegalovirus exposure and HLA in healthy donors. The PCR employed 60 Vbeta primers together with 13 Jbeta primers. Produced via immunoSEQ multiplex PCR; TCRdb's table is partial and in-frame only. The table lists approximately 31,000 clones, 85% to 90% of them singletons. Sequencing used PBMCs. These receptors were taken from a boy aged 5 to 17 in good health and CMV-seronegative.

In DNA, the CDR3 is TGTGCCAGCAGCATCCTACAAACCTTACTAGCGGGGGGGGATGAGCAGTTCTTC. This gives the protein CASSILQTLLAGGDEQFF. The chain uses TRBV7-2 and TRBJ2-1; 13 nucleotides agree with TRBD2. The CDR3 sequence is 18 residues long. V shed 5 bases and J 8 bases; nucleotides not matched to a gene: 15. Germline CDR1 reads SGHTA; CDR2 reads FQGNSA.

The CDR3 spells CASSNFVTDSYGYTF. For the CDR3, the DNA is TGTGCCAGCAGTAACTTTGTGACAGACTCCTATGGCTACACCTTC. This chain joins TRBV27 and TRBJ1-2, with D perhaps TRBD1 (5 bases). The V gene's germline CDR1 is MNHEY and CDR2 SMNVEV (reference sequence). The CDR3 runs 15 residues. The ends were cut back, 5 bases at V and 4 bases at J, with 17 bases in the middle.

V gene TRBV27 combines with J gene TRBJ2-2; 12 bases line up with TRBD2. The V and J ends lost 3 bases and 5 bases, in that order; junction bases with no gene match: 4. The V gene's germline CDR1 is MNHEY and CDR2 SMNVEV (reference sequence). CDR3 length equals 16 residues. The CDR3 spells CASSFQGLAGTGELFF. The CDR3 DNA reads as TGTGCCAGCAGTTTCCAAGGACTAGCGGGGACCGGGGAGCTGTTTTTT.

This chain connects TRBV4-1 to TRBJ1-2; 9 positions agree with TRBD1. This CDR3 contains 15 residues. Looked up from germline, CDR1 is MGHRA and CDR2 is YSYEKL. Trimming removed 4 bases from V and 8 bases from J; junction bases left unmatched: 11. CDR3 residues: CASSPSSGDRAGYTF. Here the CDR3 DNA reads TGCGCCAGCAGCCCATCTTCCGGGGACAGGGCGGGCTACACCTTC.

The chain combines TRBV11-2 with TRBJ1-3; D ambiguous. The germline CDR1 and CDR2 sequences are SGHAT and FQNNGV. CDR3 length: 15 amino acids. The V end was cut by 5 bases, the J end by 1 base, with 12 bases between. The CDR3 sequence: CASSPRVISGNTIYF. Here the CDR3 DNA reads TGTGCCAGCAGCCCCCGGGTTATTTCTGGAAACACCATATATTTT.

The chain combines TRBV9 with TRBJ2-1; weak D call: TRBD2 (6 bases). The length of the CDR3 is 15 residues. V lost 3 bases and J 7 bases, leaving 17 bases between the germline ends. Germline V CDR1 and CDR2: SGDLS, YYNGEE. CDR3: CASSGGETVVNEQFF. CDR3 DNA: TGTGCCAGCAGCGGGGGGGAGACAGTGGTGAATGAGCAGTTCTTC.

This chain joins TRBV18 and TRBJ2-5, with D tentatively TRBD1 (5 bases). Matching the DNA end better, TRBJ2-7 makes the J call doubtful. Per the germline V gene, CDR1 is KGHSH and CDR2 is LQKENI. The CDR3 sequence is 11 residues long. CDR3 DNA: TGTGCCAGCTCCCAGGGCTACGAGCAGTACTTC. It encodes CASSQGYEQYF.

This chain connects TRBV21-1 to TRBJ1-3. TRBV21-1 is a pseudogene. The CDR3 extends over 14 amino acids. This CDR3 is CASSNESSGNTIYF. CDR3 sequence (DNA): TGTGCCAGCAGCAACGAGTCCTCTGGAAACACCATATATTTT.

This clone was counted a single time. The CDR3 DNA sequence: TGCGCCAGCAGGAGGTACAGGGAATCGACCGGGGAGCTGTTTTTT. Amino acid sequence: CASRRYRESTGELFF. V usage is TRBV10-2 and J usage is TRBJ2-2, with TRBD1 as a possible D gene (6 bases). Germline V gene sequence: CDR1 WSHSY, CDR2 SAAADI. V lost 6 bases, J lost 5 bases, and 16 bases lay in between. The CDR3 consists of 15 residues.

The chain links TRBV11-2 to TRBJ2-2; 7 nucleotides align to TRBD1. Germline V gene data show CDR1 as SGHAT and CDR2 as FQNNGV. This CDR3 contains 16 residues. Trimming took 2 bases from V and 0 from J; bases not matched to a gene: 3. DNA of the CDR3: TGTGCCAGCAGCTTACAAACAGGGGCGAACACCGGGGAGCTGTTTTTT. This translates into CASSLQTGANTGELFF.

The CDR3 loop is CASSLGHLTNEQFF. As DNA, the CDR3 is TGTGCCAGCAGCTTAGGTCACCTTACAAATGAGCAGTTCTTC. The chain is built from TRBV7-7 and TRBJ2-1, with unresolved D. Trimming cost V 1 base and J 7 bases, with 11 bases left between them. CDR1 and CDR2 (germline): SSHAT, FNYEAQ (reference sequence). The CDR3 has 14 residues.

The gene calls are TRBV7-7 and TRBJ2-2, with D perhaps matching TRBD2 (7 bases). The germline CDR1 and CDR2 sequences are SSHAT and FNYEAQ (reference sequence). Trimming cost V 4 bases and J 3 bases, with 12 bases left between them. The CDR3 loop spans 15 amino acids. This CDR3 reads CASSSGGRYTGELFF. DNA of the CDR3: TGTGCCAGCAGCTCCGGGGGGCGATACACCGGGGAGCTGTTTTTT.

The chain has TRBV19 and TRBJ2-7; TRBD1 matches at 8 bases. The CDR3 is 13 residues long. Losses at the gene ends were 6 bases for V and 5 bases for J; bases not matched to a gene: 6. The V gene's germline CDR1 is LNHDA and CDR2 SQIVND (reference sequence). CDR3 sequence: CASRRDRTNEQYF. As DNA, the CDR3 is TGTGCCAGTAGAAGGGACAGGACAAACGAGCAGTACTTC. The full variable domain, rest sourced from reference TRBV19 and TRBJ2-7, is DGGITQSPKYLFRKEGQNVTLSCEQNLNHDAMYWYRQDPGQGLRLIYYSQIVNDFQKGDIAEGYSVSREKKESFPLTVTSAQKNPTAFYLCASRRDRTNEQYFGPGTRLTVT.

This clone was detected only a few times. This chain connects TRBV2 to TRBJ2-7, with D perhaps matching TRBD2 (6 bases). The CDR3 is 14 amino acids. Germline CDR1 SNHLY, CDR2 FYNNEI. V lost 4 bases and J 5 bases, leaving 15 bases between the germline ends. The CDR3 spells CASSGGGVRNEQYF. The CDR3 bases are TGTGCCAGCAGTGGTGGCGGGGTAAGGAACGAGCAGTACTTC.

J is TRBJ2-3 and V is TRBV27, with TRBD1 matching over 9 bases. J gave up 5 bases and V 8 bases, and 5 bases lay outside the gene matches. The CDR3 runs to 13 residues. The germline V gene encodes CDR1 MNHEY and CDR2 SMNVEV (reference sequence). CDR3 sequence (DNA): TGTGCCAGCCGACAGGGGGGCAGAGATACGCAGTATTTT. This gives the protein CASRQGGRDTQYF.

In this sample, this clone turned up once. The chain employs TRBV6-5 and TRBJ1-5; D call uncertain. The CDR3 contains 13 residues. The V end was cut by 5 bases, the J end by 0 bases, with 5 bases between. Looked up from germline, CDR1 is MNHEY and CDR2 is SVGAGI. CDR3 loop: CASSQNSNQPQHF. DNA of the CDR3: TGTGCCAGCAGTCAAAATAGCAATCAGCCCCAGCATTTT.

The V call is TRBV10-3, the J call TRBJ1-1, with 7 bases matching TRBD1. The CDR3 is 14 residues long. Germline CDR1 reads ENHRY; CDR2 reads SYGVKD. V was clipped by 6 bases and J by 4 bases; unmatched bases: 8. CDR3 sequence: CAIRGTATSTEAFF. The CDR3 DNA reads as TGTGCCATCAGAGGGACAGCAACAAGCACTGAAGCTTTCTTT.

This chain links TRBV27 with TRBJ2-5; TRBD2 agrees at 7 bases. The trim removed 6 bases at V and 4 bases at J, leaving 11 bases unmatched. CDR1 and CDR2 (germline): MNHEY, SMNVEV (reference sequence). The CDR3 covers 15 residues. The CDR3 region is CASRAGVSVRETQYF. CDR3 bases: TGTGCCAGCAGGGCGGGGGTCAGTGTACGAGAGACCCAGTACTTC.

In this sample, this clone turned up once. The rearrangement joins TRBV2 to TRBJ2-7; 8 bases map to TRBD2. After removal of 6 bases from V and 4 bases from J, the junction contained 8 bases not matched to a gene. The CDR3 is 14 residues long. Germline CDR1 is SNHLY and CDR2 is FYNNEI. This CDR3 reads CASSPGTRTYEQYF. In DNA, the CDR3 is TGTGCCAGCAGCCCCGGGACTAGAACTTACGAGCAGTACTTC.

The V call is TRBV5-5, the J call TRBJ1-2; 10 nucleotides line up with TRBD1. V shed 3 bases and J 2 bases; nucleotides not matched to a gene: 4. This CDR3 has 15 amino acids. Germline V lookup: CDR1 SGHKS, CDR2 YYEKEE (reference sequence). In DNA form, the CDR3 reads TGTGCCAGCAGCTCTGGACAGGGGGAGAACTATGGCTACACCTTC. Protein: CASSSGQGENYGYTF.

The rearrangement joins TRBV27 to TRBJ2-3; 11 bases map to TRBD2. CDR3 size: 17 residues. Germline V gives CDR1 MNHEY, CDR2 SMNVEV (reference sequence). Trimming removed 6 bases from V and 6 bases from J; junction bases left unmatched: 14. CDR3 in DNA: TGTGCCAGCAGCATACCGGGACTAGCGGCGACCACTGATACGCAGTATTTT. It is translated as CASSIPGLAATTDTQYF.

This rearrangement joins TRBV11-2 to TRBJ1-5; D is perhaps TRBD1 (5 bases). The CDR3 is made up of 14 amino acids. Germline V CDR1 and CDR2: SGHAT, FQNNGV. Trimming took 5 bases from V and 10 from J, leaving 18 bases between them. CDR3 in DNA: TGTGCCAGCAGCCCCACGTCTGCCCAGGGACCCCAGCATTTT. Its protein product is CASSPTSAQGPQHF.

This clone was seen a single time. The chain has TRBV19 and TRBJ1-4; TRBD1 matches 9 bases. Germline V gene data show CDR1 as LNHDA and CDR2 as SQIVND (reference sequence). The CDR3 is made up of 18 amino acids. The junction had 10 bases not matched to a gene; V was cut back by 5 bases and J by 0 bases. CDR3 sequence (DNA): TGTGCCAGTAGTGCCCGGGACAGGGCCCTTGCAACTAATGAAAAACTGTTTTTT. Protein sequence: CASSARDRALATNEKLFF.

The rearrangement joins TRBV5-1 to TRBJ1-2, with 7 bases aligning to TRBD1. Germline CDR1 is SGHRS and CDR2 is YFSETQ. The J segment lost 3 bases and the V segment lost 5 bases, leaving 7 bases of the junction unmatched. The CDR3 sequence is 14 residues long. The DNA of the CDR3 is TGCGCCAGCAGTAAGACAGGGAATGACTATGGCTACACCTTC. Its protein product is CASSKTGNDYGYTF.

The chain couples TRBV6-5 to TRBJ1-2; the D is unclear. The CDR3 covers 16 residues. Germline V gives CDR1 MNHEY, CDR2 SVGAGI. Trimming removed 0 bases at V and 6 bases at J, with 17 bases between. CDR3 amino acids: CASSYSPIEAGDGYTF. The DNA for the CDR3 is TGTGCCAGCAGTTACTCGCCCATAGAGGCCGGGGATGGCTACACCTTC.

This clone was seen a single time. The chain couples TRBV14 to TRBJ1-3; possible D gene TRBD1, 6 bases. Germline V gives CDR1 SGHDN, CDR2 FVKESK. The V end lost 5 bases, the J end lost 0 bases, and 11 bases lay between the germline ends. This CDR3 spans 15 amino acids. The CDR3 protein is CASSSWTASGNTIYF. DNA of the CDR3: TGTGCCAGCAGCTCATGGACAGCCTCTGGAAACACCATATATTTT. The entire variable domain, with the rest obtained from reference TRBV14 and TRBJ1-3, is as follows: EAGVTQFPSHSVIEKGQTVTLRCDPISGHDNLYWYRRVMGKEIKFLLHFVKESKQDESGMPNNRFLAERTGGTYSTLKVQPAELEDSGVYFCASSSWTASGNTIYFGEGSWLTVV.

This sequence joins TRBV9 and TRBJ1-6; 7 positions match TRBD1. J gave up 10 bases and V 4 bases, and 17 bases lay outside the gene matches. In germline, CDR1 is SGDLS, CDR2 YYNGEE. The CDR3 has 17 residues. The CDR3 is CASSRQTGEEVWSPLHF. The CDR3 DNA follows: TGTGCCAGCAGCAGACAAACAGGGGAAGAGGTCTGGTCACCCCTCCACTTT.

This chain uses TRBV4-3 with TRBJ2-2, with 8 bases fitting TRBD1. CDR1 and CDR2 (germline): LGHNA, YSLEER. The V segment lost 0 bases and the J segment 7 bases; nucleotides outside the gene matches: 10. The CDR3 has 17 residues. CDR3 sequence reads: CASSQDYEDRANGELFF. The CDR3 coding sequence is TGCGCCAGCAGCCAAGATTACGAGGACAGGGCGAACGGGGAGCTGTTTTTT.

This clone was detected only once. Its ends do not fully match the called genes, so a read error is possible. J is TRBJ1-5 and V is TRBV10-3; TRBD1 is a possible D gene (6 bases). Germline loops: CDR1 ENHRY, CDR2 SYGVKD. This CDR3 contains 16 residues. DNA of the CDR3: TGTACCATCAGTGAGACCCGGACGGGGGGGCGTCAGCCCCAGCATTTT. It specifies CTISETRTGGRQPQHF.

The chain recombines TRBV4-2 with TRBJ2-1, with D perhaps matching TRBD2 (6 bases). The CDR3 length is 18 residues. CDR1 is LGHNA, CDR2 YNFKEQ, per germline. The germline V and J ends were trimmed by 0 bases and 1 base, with 16 bases remaining between them. CDR3 amino acids: CASSQDNSPGRSYNEQFF. The CDR3 region has the DNA TGTGCCAGCAGCCAAGATAACTCGCCAGGGAGGTCCTACAATGAGCAGTTCTTC.

CDR3 sequence (DNA): TGTGCCAGAAGCTTGGCCTACCCGGAGGCTAGCGGGAACACCGGGGAGCTGTTTTTT. As protein: CARSLAYPEASGNTGELFF. The chain carries TRBV5-3 and TRBJ2-2; 7 nucleotides line up with TRBD2. TRBV5-3 is an open reading frame, and its role is uncertain. Trimming removed 0 bases from V and 1 base from J; junction bases left unmatched: 12. This CDR3 has 19 residues.